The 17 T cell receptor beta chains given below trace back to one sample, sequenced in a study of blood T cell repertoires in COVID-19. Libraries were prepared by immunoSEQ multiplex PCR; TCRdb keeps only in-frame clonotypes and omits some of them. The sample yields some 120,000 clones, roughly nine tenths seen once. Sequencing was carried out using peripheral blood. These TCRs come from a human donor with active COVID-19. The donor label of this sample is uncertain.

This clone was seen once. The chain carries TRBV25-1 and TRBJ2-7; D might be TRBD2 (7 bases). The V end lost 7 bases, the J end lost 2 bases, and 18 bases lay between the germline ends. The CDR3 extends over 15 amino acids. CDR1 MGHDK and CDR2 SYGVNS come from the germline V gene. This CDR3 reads CASIGRETGAYEQYF. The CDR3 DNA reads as TGTGCCAGCATAGGGCGGGAGACAGGCGCCTACGAGCAGTACTTC.

The CDR3 loop is CASIRQGRNTEAFF. The DNA for the CDR3 is TGTGCCAGCATTCGACAGGGACGGAACACTGAAGCTTTCTTT. The rearrangement uses TRBV2 and TRBJ1-1; 7 bases line up with TRBD1. Germline assignment: CDR1 SNHLY and CDR2 FYNNEI. V dropped 7 bases and J dropped 1; count of bases not matched to a gene: 6. The CDR3 has 14 amino acids.

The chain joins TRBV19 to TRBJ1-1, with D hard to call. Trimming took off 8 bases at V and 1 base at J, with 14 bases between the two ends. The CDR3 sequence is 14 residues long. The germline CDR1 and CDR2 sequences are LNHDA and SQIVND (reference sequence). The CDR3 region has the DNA TGTGCCAGTTCGCCCTCGAGGAGGAACACTGAAGCTTTCTTT. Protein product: CASSPSRRNTEAFF.

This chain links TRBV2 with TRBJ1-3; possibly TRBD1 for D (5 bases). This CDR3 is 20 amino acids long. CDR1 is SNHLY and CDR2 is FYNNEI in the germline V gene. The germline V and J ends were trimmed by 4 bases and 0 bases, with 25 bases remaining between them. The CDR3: CASSASLDQRRAFSGNTIYF. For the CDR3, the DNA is TGTGCCAGCAGTGCCTCTCTCGATCAGCGCAGGGCCTTCTCTGGAAACACCATATATTTT.

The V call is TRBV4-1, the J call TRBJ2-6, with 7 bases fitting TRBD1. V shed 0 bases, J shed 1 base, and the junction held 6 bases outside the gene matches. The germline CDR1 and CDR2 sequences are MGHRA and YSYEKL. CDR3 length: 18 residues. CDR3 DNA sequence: TGCGCCAGCAGCCAAGATAGGGACAGCCCGTCTGGGGCCAACGTCCTGACTTTC. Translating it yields CASSQDRDSPSGANVLTF.

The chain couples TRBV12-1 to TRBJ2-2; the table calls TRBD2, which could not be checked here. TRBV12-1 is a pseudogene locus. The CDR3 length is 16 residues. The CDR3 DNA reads TGTGCCAGCAGCTCCCTCGGGGGGGGGCGGACCGGGGAGCTGTTTTTT. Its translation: CASSSLGGGRTGELFF.

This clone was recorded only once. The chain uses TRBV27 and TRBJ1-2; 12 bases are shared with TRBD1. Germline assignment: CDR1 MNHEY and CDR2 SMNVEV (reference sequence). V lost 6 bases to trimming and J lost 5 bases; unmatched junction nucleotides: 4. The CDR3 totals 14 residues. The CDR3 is CASSPGQGAYGYTF. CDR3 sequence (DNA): TGTGCCAGCAGCCCGGGACAGGGGGCGTATGGCTACACCTTC.

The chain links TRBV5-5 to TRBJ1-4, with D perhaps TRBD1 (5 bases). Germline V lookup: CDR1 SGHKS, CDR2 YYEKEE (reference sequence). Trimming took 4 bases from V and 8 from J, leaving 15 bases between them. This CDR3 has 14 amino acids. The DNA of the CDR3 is TGTGCCAGCAGCCCAGGGATGGGGGGGGAAAAACTGTTTTTT. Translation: CASSPGMGGEKLFF.

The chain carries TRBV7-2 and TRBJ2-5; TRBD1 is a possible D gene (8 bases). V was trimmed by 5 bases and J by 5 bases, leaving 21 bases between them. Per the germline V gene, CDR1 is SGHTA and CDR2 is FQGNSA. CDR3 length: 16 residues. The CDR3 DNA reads TGTGCCAGCAGCAGACAGGGGCCAATGGGAGGGGAGACCCAGTACTTC. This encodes CASSRQGPMGGETQYF.

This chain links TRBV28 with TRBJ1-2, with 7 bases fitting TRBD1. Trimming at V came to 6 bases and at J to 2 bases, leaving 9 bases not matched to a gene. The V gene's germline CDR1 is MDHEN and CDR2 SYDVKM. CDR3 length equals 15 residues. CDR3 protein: CASSATGVPNYGYTF. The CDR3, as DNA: TGTGCCAGCAGCGCTACAGGGGTCCCAAACTATGGCTACACCTTC.

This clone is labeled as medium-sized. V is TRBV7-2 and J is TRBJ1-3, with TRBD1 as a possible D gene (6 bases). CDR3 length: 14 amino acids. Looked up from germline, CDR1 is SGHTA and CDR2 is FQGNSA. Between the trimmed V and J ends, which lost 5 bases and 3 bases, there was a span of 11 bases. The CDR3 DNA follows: TGTGCCAGCAGCCAACAGGGATTTGGAAACACCATATATTTT. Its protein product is CASSQQGFGNTIYF.

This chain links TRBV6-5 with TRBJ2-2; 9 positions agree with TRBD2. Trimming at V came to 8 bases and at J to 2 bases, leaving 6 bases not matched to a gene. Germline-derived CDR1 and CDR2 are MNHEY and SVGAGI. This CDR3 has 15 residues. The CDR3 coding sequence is TGTGCCAGCGGGAGCGGGGGGCCTAACACCGGGGAGCTGTTTTTT. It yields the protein CASGSGGPNTGELFF.

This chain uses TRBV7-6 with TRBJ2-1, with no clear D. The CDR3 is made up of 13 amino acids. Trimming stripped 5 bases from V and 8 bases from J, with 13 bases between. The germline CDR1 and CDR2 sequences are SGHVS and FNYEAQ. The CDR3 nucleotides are TGTGCCAGCAGCCCCTATACCGCCGATGAGCAGTTCTTC. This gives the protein CASSPYTADEQFF. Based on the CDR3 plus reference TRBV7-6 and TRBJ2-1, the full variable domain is GAGVSQSPRYKVTKRGQDVALRCDPISGHVSLYWYRQALGQGPEFLTYFNYEAQQDKSGLPNDRFSAERPEGSISTLTIQRTEQRDSAMYRCASSPYTADEQFFGPGTRLTVL.

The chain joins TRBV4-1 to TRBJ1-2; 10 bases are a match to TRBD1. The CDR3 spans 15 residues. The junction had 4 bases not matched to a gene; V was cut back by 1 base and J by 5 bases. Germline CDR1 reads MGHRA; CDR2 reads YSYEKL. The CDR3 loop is CASSQGQGALYGYTF. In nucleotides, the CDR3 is TGCGCCAGCAGCCAAGGACAGGGGGCCTTATATGGCTACACCTTC.

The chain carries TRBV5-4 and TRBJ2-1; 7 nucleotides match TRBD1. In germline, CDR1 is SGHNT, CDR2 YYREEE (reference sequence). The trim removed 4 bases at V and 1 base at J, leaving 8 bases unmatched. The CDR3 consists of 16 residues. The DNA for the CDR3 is TGTGCCAGCAGCCTAGGGACAGTTCGTTCCTACAATGAGCAGTTCTTC. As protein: CASSLGTVRSYNEQFF.

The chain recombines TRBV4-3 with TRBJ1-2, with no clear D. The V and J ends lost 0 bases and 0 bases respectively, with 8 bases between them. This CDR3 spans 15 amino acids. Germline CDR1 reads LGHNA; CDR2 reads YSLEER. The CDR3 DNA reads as TGCGCCAGCAGCCAAGATGCAGTTCCTAACTATGGCTACACCTTC. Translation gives CASSQDAVPNYGYTF.

CDR3 sequence (DNA): TGTGCCAGCAGCTTAGGCACAGGTCGCGCCCAGTACTTC. Protein: CASSLGTGRAQYF. The V and J genes are TRBV7-9 and TRBJ2-5; D possibly corresponds to TRBD1 (5 bases). Per the germline V gene, CDR1 is SEHNR and CDR2 is FQNEAQ (reference sequence). V lost 1 base and J lost 9, with 12 bases in between. The CDR3 sequence is 13 residues long. The entire variable domain, with the rest obtained from reference TRBV7-9 and TRBJ2-5, is as follows: DTGVSQNPRHKITKRGQNVTFRCDPISEHNRLYWYRQTLGQGPEFLTYFQNEAQLEKSRLLSDRFSAERPKGSFSTLEIQRTEQGDSAMYLCASSLGTGRAQYFGPGTRLLVL.